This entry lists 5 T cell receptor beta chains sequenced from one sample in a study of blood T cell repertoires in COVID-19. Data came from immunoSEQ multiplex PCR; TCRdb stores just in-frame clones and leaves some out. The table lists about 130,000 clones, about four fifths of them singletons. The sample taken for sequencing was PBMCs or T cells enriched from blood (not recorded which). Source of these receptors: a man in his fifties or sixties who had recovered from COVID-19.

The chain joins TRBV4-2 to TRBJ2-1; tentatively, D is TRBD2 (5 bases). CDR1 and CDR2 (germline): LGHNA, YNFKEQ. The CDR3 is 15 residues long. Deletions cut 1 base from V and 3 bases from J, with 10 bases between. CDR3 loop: CASSQAGFSYNEQFF. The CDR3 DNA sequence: TGTGCCAGCAGCCAAGCGGGGTTTAGCTACAATGAGCAGTTCTTC.

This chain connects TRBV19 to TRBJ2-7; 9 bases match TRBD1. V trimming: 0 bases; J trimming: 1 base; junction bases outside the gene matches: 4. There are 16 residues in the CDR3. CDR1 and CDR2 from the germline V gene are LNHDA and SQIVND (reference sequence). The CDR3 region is CASSIEFGTGSYEQYF. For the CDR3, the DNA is TGTGCCAGTAGTATAGAGTTCGGGACAGGGTCCTACGAGCAGTACTTC.

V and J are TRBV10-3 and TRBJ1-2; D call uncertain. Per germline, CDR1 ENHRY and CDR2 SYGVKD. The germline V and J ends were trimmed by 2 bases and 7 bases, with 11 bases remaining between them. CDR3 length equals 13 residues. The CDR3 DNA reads TGTGCCATCAGTGAGGGAGGCGTGGGTGGCTACACCTTC. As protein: CAISEGGVGGYTF.

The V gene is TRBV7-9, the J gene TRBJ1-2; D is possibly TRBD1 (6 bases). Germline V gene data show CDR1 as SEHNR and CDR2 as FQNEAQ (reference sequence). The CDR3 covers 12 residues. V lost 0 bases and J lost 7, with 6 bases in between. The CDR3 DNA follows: TGTGCCAGCAGCTTAGCACAGGGTGGCTACACCTTC. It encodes CASSLAQGGYTF.

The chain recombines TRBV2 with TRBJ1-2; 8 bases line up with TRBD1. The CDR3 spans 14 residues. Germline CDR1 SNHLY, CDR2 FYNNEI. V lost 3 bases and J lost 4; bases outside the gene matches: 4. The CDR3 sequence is CASSDDRGSYGYTF. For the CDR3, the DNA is TGTGCCAGCAGTGACGACAGGGGAAGCTATGGCTACACCTTC. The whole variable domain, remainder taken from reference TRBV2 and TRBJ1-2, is EPEVTQTPSHQVTQMGQEVILRCVPISNHLYFYWYRQILGQKVEFLVSFYNNEISEKSEIFDDQFSVERPDGSNFTLKIRSTKLEDSAMYFCASSDDRGSYGYTFGSGTRLTVV.